This paragraph reports one T cell receptor (beta chain). Its cognate antigen has yet to be identified. The sample holds no much larger clone one base away, and base qualities are not on file. CDR1 and CDR2 are drawn from the germline V gene (reference sequence): SGHKS, YYEKEE. Relative to germline, V is 4 bases shorter and J is 0 bases shorter, with 11 bases between their ends. There are 15 amino acids in the CDR3, from cysteine to phenylalanine inclusive. The sequence is cut down to CDR3 DNA, 45 bases in frame from base 1. This sample was taken from a study of shared clonotypes between healthy human individuals (dated by TCRdb to 2018 to 2020). Context from the whole study: The cohort included three men and a couple of women between 18 and 49 years of age. For each donor, CD4 naive and CD4 memory were each given three plates, CD8 naive was given two plates, and CD8 memory was given one plate. The study deeply sequenced blood TCR repertoires of about 5 healthy adults to estimate repertoire size and the extent of clonotype sharing between individuals. To increase sequencing depth and limit assay-specific biases, TCR repertoire library preparation and sequencing were carried out by different laboratories using diverse techniques. Each donor's leukapheresis produced roughly between about 0.8 and 8.9 billion PBMCs. The full study reports these points: Even with the large sequencing depth, rarefaction of the sorted-subset datasets indicated that sequencing was incomplete. Roughly 5% of naive CD4, 3.5% of naive CD8, around 2.3% of memory CD4, and 0.35% to 0.5% of memory CD8 clonotypes were shared across several donors. Clonotypes shared by all four sorted-subset donors showed higher generation probabilities than non-shared clonotypes. Pairwise subsampling led to the expectation that sequencing depth would affect the degree of clonotype sharing among donors. The small number of donors limited the genetic and exposure-history diversity represented. Naive subsets generally had larger estimated clonotype richness than memory subsets did. Only blood was sampled, and tissue TCR repertoires likely differ from those in blood.

Using the deep immunoSEQ assay, multiplex PCR amplified TCR CDR3 regions from genomic DNA. Genomic DNA extracted from each cell subset was distributed evenly over all wells of several immunoSEQ 96-well plates, and each plate served as one replicate. For sorted subsets, each replicate PCR was loaded with roughly 190 ng genomic DNA, equivalent to about 30,000 T cell genomes. Purified libraries were quantified with a Qubit 3.0 fluorometer, sized on a Bioanalyzer 2100, and re-quantified with the KAPA Library Quantification kit. Every immunoSEQ 96-well plate was sequenced on a separate single-read 150-cycle Illumina NextSeq 550 flow cell. Regarding the original processing steps: Because only junctional sequences without quality scores were contained in the immunoSEQ output, filtering matching that applied to full-length reads could not be performed. To assign V/J genes and CDR3, sequences were annotated against IMGT germline references using PyIR, a Python wrapper for IgBLAST v1.9. Reads were removed for weak V/J assignments (E-value above 1e-6), missing CDR3, stop codons, out-of-frame junctions, or ambiguous translated residues. V3J clonotypes were defined as sequences sharing an identical inferred V gene, J gene, and CDR3 amino acid sequence. The percentage overlap between two repertoires was calculated by dividing the number of shared unique clonotypes by the size of the smaller repertoire. RTK rarefaction, the Chao1 estimator, and Recon v2.1 estimates of unobserved clonotypes were used to assess repertoire richness. Generation probabilities were computed with OLGA for all TCRbeta clonotypes obtained by the gDNA method from several donors. TCRdb carries this immuneACCESS record with in-frame sequences only. Its versions omit some clonotypes, under half of them owing to an unresolved V gene in the studies checked, with the rest unexplained. The DNA gave D and trimming, while V, J and clone size come from that table. This sample gives approximately 1.5 million clones in total; 97% to 99% of them show up just once. About 0.4% of the sample goes to the ten largest clones.

The donors were healthy, HIV-negative adults with no recently reported acute infections or vaccinations. Only Caucasian adults living in Nashville, Tennessee, USA were represented among the donors. CD4+ T cells were enriched by magnetic negative selection; naive cells were then positively selected on CD45RA, and the negative fraction formed the memory subset. After blood collection by leukapheresis, PBMCs were isolated using Ficoll-Histopaque density gradient centrifugation and then cryopreserved in the vapor phase of liquid nitrogen. Purity and quantity of every magnetically sorted T cell population were checked by analytical flow cytometry. Each sorted fraction had its genomic DNA isolated and then quantified by UV absorbance on a Nanodrop 2000c.

The sequenced sample was naive CD4+ T cells sorted from blood. Interpreted using the paper, the cell subset or site label stands for: CD45RA+ positively selected. The chain is assembled from TRBV5-5 and TRBJ2-4, with TRBD1 as a weak D call on 6 bases. This receptor was obtained from a young man in good health. The DNA sequence is TGTGCCAGCAGCCAGGGGATGTTAGCCAAAAACATTCAGTACTTC. Translated, this gives CASSQGMLAKNIQYF.